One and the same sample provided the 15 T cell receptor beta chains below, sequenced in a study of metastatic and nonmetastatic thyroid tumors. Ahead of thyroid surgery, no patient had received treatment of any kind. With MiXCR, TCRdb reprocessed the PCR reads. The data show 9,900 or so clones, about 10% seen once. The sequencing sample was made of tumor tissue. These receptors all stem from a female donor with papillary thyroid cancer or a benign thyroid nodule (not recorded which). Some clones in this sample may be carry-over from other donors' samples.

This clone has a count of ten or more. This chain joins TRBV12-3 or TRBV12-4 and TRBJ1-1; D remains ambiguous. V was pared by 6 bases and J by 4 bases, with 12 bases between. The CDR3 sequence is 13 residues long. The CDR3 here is CASSSTVGTEAFF. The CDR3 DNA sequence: TGTGCCAGCAGCTCGACGGTGGGCACTGAAGCTTTCTTT.

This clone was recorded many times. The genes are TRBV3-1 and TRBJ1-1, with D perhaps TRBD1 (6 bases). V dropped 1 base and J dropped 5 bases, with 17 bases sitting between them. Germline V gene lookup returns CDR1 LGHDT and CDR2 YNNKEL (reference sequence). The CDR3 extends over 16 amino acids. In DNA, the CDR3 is TGTGCCAGCAGCCAAGCCTACTGGGGGGCCCGGACTGAAGCTTTCTTT. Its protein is CASSQAYWGARTEAFF.

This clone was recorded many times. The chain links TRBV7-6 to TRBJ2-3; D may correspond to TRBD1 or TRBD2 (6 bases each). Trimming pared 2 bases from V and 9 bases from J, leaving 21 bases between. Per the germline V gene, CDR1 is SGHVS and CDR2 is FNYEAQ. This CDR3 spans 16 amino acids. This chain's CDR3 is CASSLQGTSNPTTQYF. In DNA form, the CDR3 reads TGTGCCAGCAGCTTACAGGGGACTTCGAACCCAACCACGCAGTATTTT.

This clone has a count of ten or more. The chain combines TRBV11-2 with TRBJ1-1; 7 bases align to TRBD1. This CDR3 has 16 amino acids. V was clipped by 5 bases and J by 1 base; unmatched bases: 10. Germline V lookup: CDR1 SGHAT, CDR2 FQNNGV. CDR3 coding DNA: TGTGCCAGCAGCCAACTGAGGACAGGCTGGAACACTGAAGCTTTCTTT. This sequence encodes CASSQLRTGWNTEAFF.

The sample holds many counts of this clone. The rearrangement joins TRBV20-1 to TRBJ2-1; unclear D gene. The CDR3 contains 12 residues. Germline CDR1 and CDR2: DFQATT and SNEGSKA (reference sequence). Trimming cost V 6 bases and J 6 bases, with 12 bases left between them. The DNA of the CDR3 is TGCAGTGCCAGCCCAATGGGCAATGAGCAGTTCTTC. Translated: CSASPMGNEQFF.

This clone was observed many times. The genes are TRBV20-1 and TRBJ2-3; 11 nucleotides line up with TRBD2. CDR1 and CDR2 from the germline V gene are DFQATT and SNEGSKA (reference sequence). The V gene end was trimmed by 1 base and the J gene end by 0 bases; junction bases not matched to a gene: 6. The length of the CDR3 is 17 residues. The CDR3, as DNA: TGCAGTGCTAGAGGGTTTGGGACTAGCGGAAGCACAGATACGCAGTATTTT. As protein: CSARGFGTSGSTDTQYF.

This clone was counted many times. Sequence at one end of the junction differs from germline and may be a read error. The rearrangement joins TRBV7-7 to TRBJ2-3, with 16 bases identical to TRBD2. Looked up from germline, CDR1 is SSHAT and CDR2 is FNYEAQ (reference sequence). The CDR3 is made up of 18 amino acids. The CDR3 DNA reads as TGTGCTAGCAGCCTCCACCCGGGACTAGCGGGAGGGTCAGATACGCAGTATTTT. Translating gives CASSLHPGLAGGSDTQYF.

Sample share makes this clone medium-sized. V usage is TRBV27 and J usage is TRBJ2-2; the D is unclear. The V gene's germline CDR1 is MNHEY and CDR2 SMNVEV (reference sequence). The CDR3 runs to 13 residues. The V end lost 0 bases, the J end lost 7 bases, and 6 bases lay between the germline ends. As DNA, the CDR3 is TGTGCCAGCAGTTTATCCCTTTTCGGGGAGCTGTTTTTT. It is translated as CASSLSLFGELFF.

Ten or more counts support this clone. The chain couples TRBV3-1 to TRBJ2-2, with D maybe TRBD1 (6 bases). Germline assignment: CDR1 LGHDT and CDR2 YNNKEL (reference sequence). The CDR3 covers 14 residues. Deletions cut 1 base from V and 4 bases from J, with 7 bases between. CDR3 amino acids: CASSQGRGTGELFF. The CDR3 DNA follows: TGTGCCAGCAGCCAAGGCAGGGGCACCGGGGAGCTGTTTTTT.

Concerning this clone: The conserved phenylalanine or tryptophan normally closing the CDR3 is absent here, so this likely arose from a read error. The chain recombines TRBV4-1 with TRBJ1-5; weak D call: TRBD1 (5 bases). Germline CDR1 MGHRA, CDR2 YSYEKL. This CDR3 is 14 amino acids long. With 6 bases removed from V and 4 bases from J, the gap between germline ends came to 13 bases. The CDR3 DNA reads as TGCGCCAGCAGTCGGGGGGAGGGAAATCAGCCCCAGCATTCT. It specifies CASSRGEGNQPQHS.

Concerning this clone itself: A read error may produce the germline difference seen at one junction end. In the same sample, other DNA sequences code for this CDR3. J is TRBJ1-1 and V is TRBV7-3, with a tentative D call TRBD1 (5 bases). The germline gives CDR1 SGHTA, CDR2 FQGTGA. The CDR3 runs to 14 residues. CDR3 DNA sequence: TGTGCCAGCAGTCGTACAGGTGGCATCACTGAAGCTTTCTTC. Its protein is CASSRTGGITEAFF.

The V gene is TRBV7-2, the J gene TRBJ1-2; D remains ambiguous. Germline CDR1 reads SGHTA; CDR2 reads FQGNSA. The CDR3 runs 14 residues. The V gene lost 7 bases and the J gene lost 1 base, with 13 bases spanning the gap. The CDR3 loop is CASNLFGNNYGYTF. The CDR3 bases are TGTGCCAGCAACTTGTTCGGGAATAACTATGGCTACACCTTC.

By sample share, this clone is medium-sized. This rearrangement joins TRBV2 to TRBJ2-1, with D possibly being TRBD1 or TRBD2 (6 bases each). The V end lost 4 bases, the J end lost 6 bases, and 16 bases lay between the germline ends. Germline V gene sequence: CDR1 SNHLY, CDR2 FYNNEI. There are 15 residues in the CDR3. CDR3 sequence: CASSASAWTVNEQFF. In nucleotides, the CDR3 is TGTGCCAGCAGTGCTAGCGCCTGGACAGTCAATGAGCAGTTCTTC.

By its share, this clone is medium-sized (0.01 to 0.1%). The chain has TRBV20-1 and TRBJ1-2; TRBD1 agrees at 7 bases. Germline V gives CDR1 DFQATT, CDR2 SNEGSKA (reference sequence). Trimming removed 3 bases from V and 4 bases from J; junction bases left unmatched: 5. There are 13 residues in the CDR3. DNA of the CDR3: TGCAGTGCTAGGGCAGGGGGGAGCTATGGCTACACCTTC. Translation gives CSARAGGSYGYTF.

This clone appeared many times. CDR3 protein: CSGKQVNQPQHF. CDR3 coding DNA: TGCAGTGGAAAACAGGTCAATCAGCCCCAGCATTTT. The rearrangement joins TRBV20-1 to TRBJ1-5, with D possibly matching TRBD1 (5 bases). The germline gives CDR1 DFQATT, CDR2 SNEGSKA (reference sequence). V was pared by 7 bases and J by 3 bases, with 10 bases between. The CDR3 length is 12 residues.